These 31 T cell receptor beta chains were sequenced from one sample in a study of blood T cell repertoires in COVID-19. This table comes from immunoSEQ multiplex PCR, and its TCRdb copy is limited to in-frame clones, with some not included. The sample has 200,000 to 300,000 clones, approximately 84% seen once. Sequencing was performed on peripheral blood. The receptors derive from a man aged 50-59 years with acute or convalescent COVID-19.

The V call is TRBV24-1, the J call TRBJ2-5; maybe TRBD2 (5 bases). This CDR3 is 17 amino acids long. Germline V gene sequence: CDR1 KGHDR, CDR2 SFDVKD. Trimming shortened V by 2 bases and J by 5 bases, and 20 bases separated the two germline ends. DNA of the CDR3: TGTGCCACCAGTGATTCAAGAGGGAGTATGGGTCTCGAGACCCAGTACTTC. Protein sequence: CATSDSRGSMGLETQYF.

The gene calls are TRBV6-2 or TRBV6-3 and TRBJ1-1; no clear D. CDR3 length: 12 amino acids. CDR1 and CDR2 (germline): MNHEY, SVGEGT. The ends were cut back, 1 base at V and 10 bases at J, with 10 bases in the middle. CDR3: CASSYYGKRAFF. Written as DNA, the CDR3 is TGTGCCAGCAGTTACTACGGGAAACGAGCTTTCTTT.

The rearrangement links TRBV30 to TRBJ1-5; 9 positions match TRBD1. This CDR3 spans 16 amino acids. CDR1 is GTSNPN, CDR2 SVGIG, per germline (reference sequence). Trimming removed 2 bases from V and 6 bases from J; junction bases left unmatched: 11. This chain's CDR3 is CAWSYGQGRASQPQHF. In nucleotides, the CDR3 is TGTGCCTGGAGTTACGGACAGGGGAGGGCAAGTCAGCCCCAGCATTTT.

This chain joins TRBV27 and TRBJ1-5; 7 positions agree with TRBD1. The V gene's germline CDR1 is MNHEY and CDR2 SMNVEV (reference sequence). CDR3 length: 15 residues. The junction had 9 bases not matched to a gene; V was cut back by 6 bases and J by 4 bases. CDR3 DNA: TGTGCCAGCAGGTCCGACAGGGTGTCAAATCAGCCCCAGCATTTT. It encodes CASRSDRVSNQPQHF.

This sequence joins TRBV5-4 and TRBJ2-1; TRBD2 agrees at 9 bases. Germline CDR1 reads SGHNT; CDR2 reads YYREEE (reference sequence). CDR3 length: 15 residues. V lost 4 bases and J lost 7; bases outside the gene matches: 9. The CDR3 loop is CASSRRGLAPNEQFF. The CDR3 nucleotides read TGTGCCAGCAGCCGGAGGGGACTAGCTCCTAATGAGCAGTTCTTC. Variable domain in full (rest from reference TRBV5-4 and TRBJ2-1): ETGVTQSPTHLIKTRGQQVTLRCSSQSGHNTVSWYQQALGQGPQFIFQYYREEENGRGNFPPRFSGLQFPNYSSELNVNALELDDSALYLCASSRRGLAPNEQFFGPGTRLTVL.

The rearrangement links TRBV11-3 to TRBJ2-2, with TRBD2 identical over 9 bases. The ends lost 1 base at V and 3 bases at J; junction bases unmatched: 3. The CDR3 is 16 residues long. CDR1 SGHNT and CDR2 YENEEA come from the germline V gene. The CDR3 spells CASSLGLAEDTGELFF. CDR3 nucleotide sequence: TGTGCCAGCAGCTTAGGACTAGCGGAAGACACCGGGGAGCTGTTTTTT.

This chain connects TRBV24-1 to TRBJ2-2; possibly TRBD1 for D (6 bases). V shed 7 bases and J shed 4 bases, with 9 bases lying between them. This CDR3 is 13 amino acids long. CDR1 and CDR2 from the germline V gene are KGHDR and SFDVKD. The CDR3 nucleotides read TGTGCCACCAGGCGGACAGCCACCGGGGAGCTGTTTTTT. It is translated as CATRRTATGELFF.

The chain couples TRBV28 to TRBJ2-1, with 7 positions matching TRBD1. Unmatched junction bases numbered 5, after V lost 0 bases and J lost 0 bases. Germline CDR1 MDHEN, CDR2 SYDVKM. This CDR3 comprises 17 residues. CDR3 residues: CASSLWAGTASYNEQFF. The DNA of the CDR3 is TGTGCCAGCAGTTTATGGGCCGGGACAGCCTCCTACAATGAGCAGTTCTTC.

The chain carries TRBV7-9 and TRBJ2-4; a weak D match, TRBD1 (7 bases). CDR3 length: 12 amino acids. Germline assignment: CDR1 SEHNR and CDR2 FQNEAQ (reference sequence). Trimming stripped 6 bases from V and 9 bases from J, with 12 bases between. CDR3 DNA sequence: TGTGCCAGCAGGCAGGGGGGCGGCATTCAGTACTTC. It is translated as CASRQGGGIQYF.

The V gene is TRBV7-6, the J gene TRBJ2-2, with TRBD2 matching 7 bases. Per germline, CDR1 SGHVS and CDR2 FNYEAQ. The CDR3 extends over 17 amino acids. V was clipped by 1 base and J by 7 bases; unmatched bases: 12. The CDR3 DNA reads TGTGCCAGCAGCTTAGTTGAGACTAGCCTCCCCTACGGGGAGCTGTTTTTT. The encoded protein is CASSLVETSLPYGELFF.

The chain employs TRBV6-5 and TRBJ1-1; possible D gene TRBD1, 6 bases. The CDR3 is 14 residues long. CDR1 is MNHEY and CDR2 is SVGAGI in the germline V gene. Between the trimmed V and J ends, which lost 2 bases and 11 bases, there was a span of 18 bases. CDR3 sequence reads: CASSYVGGGVDAFF. The CDR3 DNA reads as TGTGCCAGCAGTTACGTCGGGGGGGGCGTTGACGCTTTCTTT.

Only one count was recorded for this clone. The CDR3 coding sequence is TGTGCCAGCAGCTTAGGTATAGCGGGAGTGGGCAATGAGCAGTTCTTC. The encoded protein is CASSLGIAGVGNEQFF. The V call is TRBV7-8, the J call TRBJ2-1; 9 bases are shared with TRBD2. The germline V gene encodes CDR1 SGHVS and CDR2 FQNEAQ. This CDR3 is 16 amino acids long. J lost 6 bases, V lost 1 base, and 7 bases had no gene match.

The V and J genes are TRBV30 and TRBJ2-7; D possibly corresponds to TRBD1 (6 bases). From germline, CDR1 is GTSNPN and CDR2 SVGIG (reference sequence). The CDR3 is made up of 16 amino acids. Trimming shortened V by 2 bases and J by 5 bases, and 22 bases separated the two germline ends. The CDR3 spells CAWSLTWGQLLNEQYF. DNA of the CDR3: TGTGCCTGGAGTCTGACCTGGGGGCAGCTCCTAAACGAGCAGTACTTC.

V and J are TRBV6-4 and TRBJ1-6; tentative D call: TRBD1 (6 bases). Looked up from germline, CDR1 is MRHNA and CDR2 is SNTAGT. The ends were cut back, 6 bases at V and 11 bases at J, with 14 bases in the middle. The CDR3 consists of 13 residues. CDR3 DNA: TGTGCCAGCAGGGACAGTCTAACGACACCCCTCCACTTT. This translates into CASRDSLTTPLHF.

The V call is TRBV10-3, the J call TRBJ2-5; D perhaps matches TRBD1 (5 bases). The germline V gene encodes CDR1 ENHRY and CDR2 SYGVKD. This CDR3 contains 13 residues. V lost 10 bases, J lost 4 bases, and 16 bases lay in between. This CDR3 is CATKGAERETQYF. CDR3 in DNA: TGTGCCACAAAAGGGGCGGAACGAGAGACCCAGTACTTC.

The chain links TRBV5-1 to TRBJ2-1; 10 nucleotides agree with TRBD2. CDR3 length: 15 residues. Germline CDR1 is SGHRS and CDR2 is YFSETQ. V was pared by 1 base and J by 4 bases, with 2 bases of the junction left unmatched. The chain's CDR3 is CASSLFSGRYNEQFF. The CDR3 DNA reads TGCGCCAGCAGCTTGTTTAGCGGGAGGTACAATGAGCAGTTCTTC.

This chain links TRBV27 with TRBJ2-5, with 8 nucleotides matching TRBD1. CDR1 is MNHEY, CDR2 SMNVEV, per germline (reference sequence). The CDR3 spans 18 residues. The V segment lost 1 base and the J segment 5 bases; nucleotides outside the gene matches: 15. Here the CDR3 DNA reads TGTGCCAGCAGTTTATTTGGACAGGGTACGGGTTCTGTGGAGACCCAGTACTTC. Translating gives CASSLFGQGTGSVETQYF.

This chain joins TRBV30 and TRBJ1-5, with D maybe TRBD1 (5 bases). Germline values: CDR1 GTSNPN, CDR2 SVGIG (reference sequence). The CDR3 is 11 amino acids. The V and J ends lost 2 bases and 8 bases respectively, with 7 bases between them. CDR3 bases: TGTGCCTGGAGTCGGGGGGAGCCCCAGCATTTT. It is translated as CAWSRGEPQHF.

The V call is TRBV28, the J call TRBJ2-7, with 10 bases aligning to TRBD1. The CDR3 extends over 14 amino acids. Germline V gene data show CDR1 as MDHEN and CDR2 as SYDVKM. The J segment lost 1 base and the V segment lost 7 bases, leaving 4 bases of the junction unmatched. CDR3 coding DNA: TGTGCCAGCATTCCGGGACAGGGGTCCTACGAGCAGTACTTC. This translates into CASIPGQGSYEQYF.

J is TRBJ2-5 and V is TRBV6-6, with 8 nucleotides matching TRBD2. Germline-derived CDR1 and CDR2 are MNHNY and SVGAGI (reference sequence). The CDR3 sequence is 15 residues long. The J segment lost 4 bases and the V segment lost 8 bases, leaving 12 bases of the junction unmatched. CDR3 sequence (DNA): TGTGCCAGCGCGGGGGGACAAACGGCCAGAGAGACCCAGTACTTC. Encoded protein: CASAGGQTARETQYF.

The chain carries TRBV19 and TRBJ1-1; D is uncertain. Trimming cost V 1 base and J 7 bases, with 10 bases left between them. CDR3 size: 13 residues. The V gene's germline CDR1 is LNHDA and CDR2 SQIVND (reference sequence). CDR3 loop: CASSIARSIEAFF. The DNA of the CDR3 is TGTGCCAGTAGTATAGCCCGCAGTATTGAAGCTTTCTTT.

The V and J genes are TRBV7-9 and TRBJ1-4; D gene unclear. Trimming left V 5 bases short and J 0 bases short, with 10 bases between. The germline CDR1 and CDR2 sequences are SEHNR and FQNEAQ (reference sequence). The CDR3 extends over 15 amino acids. This CDR3 is CASSPAEATNEKLFF. The CDR3 DNA reads as TGTGCCAGCAGCCCAGCGGAGGCAACTAATGAAAAACTGTTTTTT.

The chain couples TRBV6-5 to TRBJ2-1; D not resolved. There are 12 residues in the CDR3. The germline V gene encodes CDR1 MNHEY and CDR2 SVGAGI. Trimming removed 5 bases at V and 8 bases at J, with 10 bases between. The CDR3 spells CASSQRLDEQFF. The CDR3, as DNA: TGTGCCAGCAGTCAACGGTTGGATGAGCAGTTCTTC.

The chain is built from TRBV7-9 and TRBJ2-6; 7 positions agree with TRBD1. Germline V gene data show CDR1 as SEHNR and CDR2 as FQNEAQ (reference sequence). The CDR3 is 18 residues long. V shed 5 bases, J shed 0 bases, and the junction held 10 bases outside the gene matches. The CDR3 region is CASSRTGQDTSGANVLTF. CDR3 bases: TGTGCCAGCAGCCGGACCGGACAGGATACCTCTGGGGCCAACGTCCTGACTTTC.

The chain couples TRBV9 to TRBJ1-1; 8 bases match TRBD1. The CDR3 totals 15 residues. V shed 4 bases and J 6 bases; nucleotides not matched to a gene: 11. Per the germline V gene, CDR1 is SGDLS and CDR2 is YYNGEE. CDR3 sequence: CASSPRTGYNAEAFF. The CDR3 DNA reads as TGTGCCAGCAGCCCCCGGACAGGGTATAATGCTGAAGCTTTCTTT.

The chain recombines TRBV5-1 with TRBJ1-2; 9 bases agree with TRBD1. CDR1 and CDR2 (germline): SGHRS, YFSETQ. The CDR3 covers 13 residues. V lost 3 bases to trimming and J lost 8 bases; unmatched junction nucleotides: 5. The CDR3 sequence: CASSWTGVPGYTF. The CDR3 DNA is TGCGCCAGCAGCTGGACAGGGGTCCCAGGCTACACCTTC.

The V and J genes are TRBV7-2 and TRBJ2-7; unclear D gene. CDR1 and CDR2 (germline): SGHTA, FQGNSA. The CDR3 has 14 residues. The V end lost 5 bases, the J end lost 0 bases, and 11 bases lay between the germline ends. The CDR3 sequence is CASSLWAASYEQYF. The CDR3 region has the DNA TGTGCCAGCAGCCTCTGGGCAGCCTCCTACGAGCAGTACTTC.

The gene calls are TRBV27 and TRBJ1-1, with 9 bases matching TRBD1. Trimming took 7 bases from V and 5 from J; bases not matched to a gene: 8. Germline V gene data show CDR1 as MNHEY and CDR2 as SMNVEV (reference sequence). The CDR3 runs to 14 residues. The CDR3 sequence: CASKKDRGGTEAFF. In DNA form, the CDR3 reads TGTGCCAGCAAAAAAGACAGGGGGGGGACTGAAGCTTTCTTT.

V usage is TRBV6-4 and J usage is TRBJ2-7; D perhaps matches TRBD2 (6 bases). Deletions cut 7 bases from V and 7 bases from J, with 17 bases between. The CDR3 sequence is 13 residues long. In germline, CDR1 is MRHNA, CDR2 SNTAGT. The chain's CDR3 is CASTHPRAGEQYF. The CDR3 bases are TGTGCCAGCACCCACCCCAGGGCGGGGGAGCAGTACTTC.

This chain uses TRBV7-9 with TRBJ2-7, with D unclear. Germline V CDR1 and CDR2: SEHNR, FQNEAQ (reference sequence). Trimming took off 1 base at V and 2 bases at J, with 9 bases between the two ends. This CDR3 is 14 amino acids long. The CDR3 nucleotides are TGTGCCAGCAGCTTAGAGTTCCGGGCCTACGAGCAGTACTTC. Its translation: CASSLEFRAYEQYF.

This clone was seen a single time. The chain joins TRBV4-1 to TRBJ2-7; tentative D call: TRBD1 (6 bases). Trimming cost V 0 bases and J 3 bases, with 15 bases left between them. The germline V gene has CDR1 MGHRA and CDR2 YSYEKL. This CDR3 is built from 16 residues. CDR3 amino acids: CASSQDLGQFFYEQYF. CDR3 sequence (DNA): TGCGCCAGCAGCCAAGATCTGGGACAATTCTTCTACGAGCAGTACTTC.